These 11 T cell receptor beta chains share one sample of origin, sequenced in a study of OX40 agonist ivuxolimab in advanced cancers. Profiled with immunoSEQ multiplex PCR; TCRdb holds only in-frame clones, not every one. The data contain fewer than 20,000 clones, 75% to 80% of them seen just once; the ten biggest clones take up around 15%. This sample comprised CD4+ or CD8+ T cells sorted from blood, obtained in a trial of the OX40 agonist ivuxolimab. These TCRs come from an adult with an advanced solid tumor such as melanoma, head and neck, liver or kidney cancer.

This rearrangement joins TRBV5-1 to TRBJ1-5; no reliable D call. The germline gives CDR1 SGHRS, CDR2 YFSETQ. The CDR3 loop spans 12 amino acids. V lost 1 base and J lost 6, with 5 bases in between. CDR3 amino acids: CASSLTGQPQHF. In DNA form, the CDR3 reads TGCGCCAGCAGCTTGACGGGTCAGCCCCAGCATTTT.

V is TRBV5-5 and J is TRBJ1-6, with D possibly TRBD1 on 6 matching bases. The CDR3 is made up of 13 amino acids. Germline values: CDR1 SGHKS, CDR2 YYEKEE (reference sequence). V dropped 8 bases and J dropped 8 bases, with 14 bases sitting between them. CDR3 in amino acids: CASYGGLYSPLHF. The CDR3 DNA is TGTGCCAGTTACGGGGGGCTCTATTCACCCCTCCACTTT.

A remark on this clone: It differs at one base from a far larger clone, so likely a read error. Other DNA sequences in the same sample also yield this CDR3. The rearrangement uses TRBV4-1 and TRBJ2-7; a weak D match, TRBD2 (6 bases). V lost 1 base and J lost 3, with 10 bases in between. The CDR3 length is 14 residues. Germline assignment: CDR1 MGHRA and CDR2 YSYEKL. The CDR3 here is CASSQASGVYEQYF. CDR3 bases: TGCGCCAGCAGCCAAGCATCGGGAGTCTACGAGCAGTACTTC.

This rearrangement joins TRBV19 to TRBJ1-5, with 8 bases matching TRBD1. This CDR3 is 15 amino acids long. Looked up from germline, CDR1 is LNHDA and CDR2 is SQIVND (reference sequence). The V segment lost 4 bases and the J segment 5 bases; nucleotides outside the gene matches: 7. CDR3 loop: CASSTRTGRDQPQHF. CDR3 nucleotide sequence: TGTGCCAGTAGTACGCGGACAGGGCGGGATCAGCCCCAGCATTTT.

The V call is TRBV5-1, the J call TRBJ2-2, with TRBD2 matching over 8 bases. The V gene's germline CDR1 is SGHRS and CDR2 YFSETQ. V lost 0 bases to trimming and J lost 6 bases; unmatched junction nucleotides: 4. CDR3 size: 15 residues. In DNA, the CDR3 is TGCGCCAGCAGCTTGGTAGCGGGATCGGCCGGGGAGCTGTTTTTT. Its translation is CASSLVAGSAGELFF.

This clone has a single count. The V call is TRBV6-4, the J call TRBJ2-3, with 7 bases identical to TRBD1. The V gene's germline CDR1 is MRHNA and CDR2 SNTAGT. This CDR3 is 15 amino acids long. The V segment lost 8 bases and the J segment 3 bases; nucleotides outside the gene matches: 11. The chain's CDR3 is CASRPGQQSTDTQYF. The DNA for the CDR3 is TGTGCCAGCCGACCGGGACAGCAGTCTACAGATACGCAGTATTTT.

This chain joins TRBV19 and TRBJ2-5; 8 bases line up with TRBD1. Germline V gene lookup returns CDR1 LNHDA and CDR2 SQIVND (reference sequence). This CDR3 has 13 residues. After removal of 5 bases from V and 3 bases from J, the junction contained 2 bases not matched to a gene. In DNA form, the CDR3 reads TGTGCCAGTAGTTACAGGGGGGAAGAGACCCAGTACTTC. This gives the protein CASSYRGEETQYF.

V usage is TRBV6-1 and J usage is TRBJ1-5; D call uncertain. With 4 bases removed from V and 5 bases from J, the gap between germline ends came to 6 bases. CDR3 length: 12 amino acids. Germline values: CDR1 MNHNS, CDR2 SASEGT. CDR3 sequence (DNA): TGTGCCAGCAGTGCGGGGTATCAGCCCCAGCATTTT. Its translation is CASSAGYQPQHF.

The genes are TRBV7-9 and TRBJ1-1; tentative D call: TRBD1 (5 bases). The CDR3 runs to 15 residues. The V and J ends lost 6 bases and 4 bases respectively, with 18 bases between them. The germline V gene encodes CDR1 SEHNR and CDR2 FQNEAQ (reference sequence). The CDR3 nucleotides read TGTGCCAGCAGGATACCAGGGACCCGGGCCACTGAAGCTTTCTTT. This codes for CASRIPGTRATEAFF.

The chain uses TRBV27 and TRBJ2-7, with unresolved D. CDR1 MNHEY and CDR2 SMNVEV come from the germline V gene (reference sequence). V lost 0 bases and J 2 bases, leaving 11 bases between the germline ends. The CDR3 totals 15 residues. CDR3 nucleotide sequence: TGTGCCAGCAGTTTATCTTTAGGCAGAACCTACGAGCAGTACTTC. This translates into CASSLSLGRTYEQYF.

This clone was counted once. The V gene is TRBV19, the J gene TRBJ1-1; D gene ambiguous. This CDR3 region has 14 residues. Trimming took 1 base from V and 2 from J, leaving 8 bases between them. Germline-derived CDR1 and CDR2 are LNHDA and SQIVND (reference sequence). The CDR3 loop is CASSIGGGNTEAFF. Here the CDR3 DNA reads TGTGCCAGTAGTATAGGGGGAGGAAACACTGAAGCTTTCTTT.